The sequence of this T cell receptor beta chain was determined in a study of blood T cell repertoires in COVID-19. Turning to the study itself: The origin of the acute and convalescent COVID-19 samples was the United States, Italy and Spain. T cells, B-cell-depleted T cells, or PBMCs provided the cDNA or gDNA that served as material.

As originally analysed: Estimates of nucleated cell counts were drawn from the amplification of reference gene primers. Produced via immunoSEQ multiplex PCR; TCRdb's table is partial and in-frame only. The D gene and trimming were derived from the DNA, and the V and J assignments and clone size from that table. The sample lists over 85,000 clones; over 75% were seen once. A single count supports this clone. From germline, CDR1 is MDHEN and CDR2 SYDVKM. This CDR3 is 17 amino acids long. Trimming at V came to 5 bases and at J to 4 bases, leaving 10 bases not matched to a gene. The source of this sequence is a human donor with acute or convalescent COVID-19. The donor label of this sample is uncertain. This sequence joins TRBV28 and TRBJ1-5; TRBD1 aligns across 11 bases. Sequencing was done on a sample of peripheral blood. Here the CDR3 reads CASSGTGGSFFNQPQHF. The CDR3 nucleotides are TGTGCCAGCAGTGGGACAGGGGGTAGCTTCTTTAATCAGCCCCAGCATTTT.